This T cell receptor (beta chain) was recorded in a study of neurological immune-mediated disorders (dated by TCRdb to the late 2010s). For the wider study: Among the roughly 35 multiple sclerosis patients, approximately 30 had relapsing-remitting MS and 3 had secondary progressive MS. The cohort included approximately 68 subjects: about 15 with HAM/TSP, some 34 with multiple sclerosis, and around 20 healthy controls. Using UMI-based sequencing, the study compared peripheral blood TCR-beta repertoires from patients with HTLV-I-associated myelopathy (HAM/TSP), patients with multiple sclerosis, and healthy controls. The 95 to 110 TCR-beta libraries covered PBMC samples along with longitudinal samples, technical triplicates, and paired sorted CD4+ and CD8+ T-cell subsets. Overall results and qualifications from the work: TCR clonal expansion was highest in HAM/TSP patients and lowest in MS patients, with MS patients falling below even healthy controls. No identical CDR3 amino acid sequences were shared among expanded clones across subjects, suggesting private TCR-beta repertoires in all groups. In a phylogenetic analysis, the repertoires of 18 out of 34 MS patients fell into a single cluster of related CDR3 sequences, pointing to a possible signature at the repertoire level. No clinical or MRI features were associated with the MS cluster, and the authors said that larger cohorts are needed.

cDNA was synthesized by template-switch 5'RACE using a primer with a 10-nucleotide random unique molecular identifier that tagged each TCR transcript. Every sequencing run yielded over 160 million TCR-beta sequences covering 15-18 subjects. Total RNA was extracted with the RNeasy kit. Using the KAPA Real-time Library Amplification kit, TCR-beta VDJ regions were amplified with primers for the TCR constant region and the 5'RACE anchor. Sample indexes and Illumina adaptors were added in a first PCR, and a second PCR then increased library yield. After Ampure bead purification, the TCR product of roughly 650 bp was size-selected on a 2% E-gel SizeSelection system. Before pooling, library quality was checked on a Bioanalyzer, concentration was measured with Qubit, and libraries were quantified with the Kapa Library Quantification kit. An Illumina HiSeq 2500 was used to sequence the libraries paired-end at 2 x 150 bp. To increase sequence diversity, roughly 24-30% phiX was spiked into each library pool. In the authors' own workflow: Quality-filtered reads were processed with the UMI-based MiGEC pipeline, which removed over 75% of raw TCR sequences during error correction. IMGT germline references were used for aligning VDJ genes, and each clonotype was defined as a unique CDR3 amino acid sequence together with its V-J genes. VDJtools evaluated clonal expansion, Shannon diversity and CDR3 relatedness (CalcPairwiseDistances, ClusterSamples); CLCbio workbench built phylogenetic trees. Using coefficient-of-variation modelling across technical triplicates, the study counted a clone as expanded if it had at least 8 unique UMIs. TCRdb's own reprocessing of the public reads used fastp at Q25 and MiXCR and kept productive beta chains. CDR3 protein sequences are deduplicated, and each keeps its most common genes and DNA. The V and J calls and clone size are TCRdb's, not the authors'. Counted in this sample were around 70,000 distinct CDR3 sequences; 2.5% to 4% of them appeared once. Jointly, the top ten make up 4.5% to 6.5% of the sample.

For the unsorted PBMC libraries, 2 million PBMCs were stored in RNAlater at -80 degrees C until RNA extraction and were used to generate the libraries. The multiple sclerosis patients were enrolled in a US clinical protocol that used magnetic resonance imaging to evaluate disease progression. Peripheral blood was subjected to Ficoll-Hypaque density gradient centrifugation to isolate PBMCs, which were then cryopreserved in liquid nitrogen. This clonotype was observed at least ten times. Its antigen is currently not known. Per-base quality was not reported, and no clone a single base away is much larger than it. The CDR3 covers 17 residues, taking in both the cysteine and the phenylalanine. The only DNA kept is the CDR3, 51 bases in frame from the first base. The trim is 0 bases for V and 8 bases for J, with a gap of 17 bases between the germline ends. CDR1 and CDR2 are read off the germline V gene as LGHNA and YSLEER.

The TCR comes from a woman between 45 and 65 years old with multiple sclerosis. Recombination joined TRBV4-3 with TRBJ1-6, and the D gene may be TRBD1, 5 bases matching. The sequenced sample consisted of PBMCs. This receptor carries the CDR3 CASSQERYRSQDSPLHF. The DNA reads TGCGCCAGCAGCCAAGAACGGTACAGGAGTCAGGATTCACCCCTCCACTTT.